What follows are 10 T cell receptor beta chains derived from one specimen sequenced in a study of blood T cells in healthy people across ages (dated by TCRdb to the mid-2010s). The receptor library was made with 5' RACE. Data came from an Illumina HiSeq 2500. A second PCR of about 6 to 12 cycles was run with a J-beta primer mix and a sample-barcoded 5' primer. In TCRdb, the public reads were trimmed at Q25 with fastp and aligned with MiXCR, with productive beta chains retained. Identical CDR3 proteins give one entry, which carries the most common genes and DNA. The sample data list about 570,000 distinct CDR3 sequences, and 25% to 30% of these were observed just once. The leading ten clones occupy around 18% of the sample. The sample consisted of blood. Receptors originate from a woman in her seventies in good health.

This chain uses TRBV7-3 with TRBJ2-3; 7 bases are shared with TRBD2. Germline V gene data show CDR1 as SGHTA and CDR2 as FQGTGA. The ends lost 0 bases at V and 5 bases at J; junction bases unmatched: 8. This CDR3 contains 16 residues. The CDR3 spells CASSLTSGGAEDTQYF. The CDR3 nucleotides read TGTGCCAGCAGCTTAACGTCGGGGGGAGCCGAAGATACGCAGTATTTT.

The rearrangement links TRBV5-1 to TRBJ2-1, with a possible D match to TRBD2 (6 bases). The germline V and J ends were trimmed by 0 bases and 6 bases, with 10 bases remaining between them. CDR3 size: 14 residues. CDR1 and CDR2 (germline): SGHRS, YFSETQ. The CDR3 DNA reads TGCGCCAGCAGCTTGGAACTAGCATCCAATGAGCAGTTCTTC. Residues: CASSLELASNEQFF.

This chain joins TRBV10-3 and TRBJ2-7; D gene uncertain. The CDR3 has 12 amino acids. Germline CDR1 reads ENHRY; CDR2 reads SYGVKD. V shed 4 bases and J shed 6 bases, with 10 bases lying between them. The CDR3 is CAISGGTSEQYF. The CDR3 DNA reads as TGTGCCATCAGTGGTGGTACATCCGAGCAGTACTTC.

In DNA form, the CDR3 reads TGTGCCAGCAGTTACGTGACAGGGGGCGCAGAGACCCAGTACTTC. Translation gives CASSYVTGGAETQYF. V and J are TRBV6-6 and TRBJ2-5, with 10 bases identical to TRBD1. CDR1 and CDR2 (germline): MNHNY, SVGAGI (reference sequence). This CDR3 spans 15 amino acids. Trimming removed 2 bases from V and 4 bases from J; junction bases left unmatched: 4.

The CDR3 protein is CASRVFGGNEKLFF. CDR3 sequence (DNA): TGTGCCAGCCGTGTATTTGGGGGCAATGAAAAACTGTTTTTT. The chain links TRBV7-9 to TRBJ1-4; perhaps TRBD1 as D (6 bases). CDR3 size: 14 residues. V shed 8 bases and J shed 5 bases, with 15 bases lying between them. Germline V gene sequence: CDR1 SEHNR, CDR2 FQNEAQ (reference sequence).

The CDR3 region is CSAFDIFSEKLFF. Written as DNA, the CDR3 is TGCAGTGCGTTCGACATTTTCAGTGAAAAACTGTTTTTT. This rearrangement joins TRBV20-1 to TRBJ1-4; D remains ambiguous. Germline V gene lookup returns CDR1 DFQATT and CDR2 SNEGSKA (reference sequence). This CDR3 contains 13 residues. V lost 6 bases, J lost 7 bases, and 15 bases lay in between.

V is TRBV20-1 and J is TRBJ2-3, with 7 bases that match TRBD1. V trimming: 0 bases; J trimming: 1 base; junction bases outside the gene matches: 7. Germline assignment: CDR1 DFQATT and CDR2 SNEGSKA (reference sequence). The CDR3 loop spans 16 amino acids. CDR3 residues: CSARDPKRGRTDTQYF. CDR3 bases: TGCAGTGCTAGAGATCCGAAAAGGGGGCGCACAGATACGCAGTATTTT.

This clonotype was picked up a small number of times. The chain carries TRBV20-1 and TRBJ2-3; 12 positions match TRBD2. CDR3 size: 15 residues. Germline V gene sequence: CDR1 DFQATT, CDR2 SNEGSKA (reference sequence). V lost 6 bases to trimming and J lost 2 bases; unmatched junction nucleotides: 6. The CDR3 coding sequence is TGCAGTGCCAGTACTAGCGGGGGGTACACAGATACGCAGTATTTT. This gives the protein CSASTSGGYTDTQYF.

This clonotype was seen only a few times. This rearrangement joins TRBV15 to TRBJ2-7; TRBD2 matches at 9 bases. The CDR3 length is 14 residues. The J segment lost 1 base and the V segment lost 5 bases, leaving 3 bases of the junction unmatched. Germline CDR1 reads LNHNV; CDR2 reads YYDKDF (reference sequence). The CDR3 DNA is TGTGCCACCAGCGGGGGACTAGCTTCCTACGAGCAGTACTTC. This sequence encodes CATSGGLASYEQYF. Complete variable domain (other parts from reference TRBV15 and TRBJ2-7): DAMVIQNPRYQVTQFGKPVTLSCSQTLNHNVMYWYQQKSSQAPKLLFHYYDKDFNNEADTPDNFQSRRPNTSFCFLDIRSPGLGDTAMYLCATSGGLASYEQYFGPGTRLTVT.

This clonotype was observed a few times. The chain uses TRBV6-2 or TRBV6-3 and TRBJ1-2; no definite D call. From germline, CDR1 is MNHEY and CDR2 SVGEGT. The V end lost 6 bases, the J end lost 4 bases, and 9 bases lay between the germline ends. CDR3 length equals 12 residues. The CDR3 nucleotides read TGTGCCAGCAGGACGAACGGCTATGGCTACACCTTC. Residues: CASRTNGYGYTF.